The rows below give T cell receptor beta chains drawn from one sample of a study of response to subunit inactivated influenza vaccine. MiXCR, run by TCRdb on the RT-PCR reads, gives a single entry per CDR3 protein. The sample has 430,000 or so distinct CDR3 sequences, roughly 9.8% seen once. The sequencing here drew on PBMCs from blood, taken 40 to 50 days after vaccination. Receptors were obtained from a man over 45 who received an inactivated influenza vaccine. Both conserved end residues are part of each CDR3. D genes are given only for firm matches.

CDR3aa	v_gene	j_gene	len	d_gene
CSARGGQGSLGPLHF	TRBV20-1	TRBJ1-6	15	TRBD1
CASSPLWGVWGNIQYF	TRBV27	TRBJ2-4	16	.
CASSLPGNEQYF	TRBV7-9	TRBJ2-7	12	.
CASSLEGGYPPFINEQFF	TRBV7-6	TRBJ2-1	18	.
CASSAHQGWREVHEQFF	TRBV9	TRBJ2-1	17	TRBD2
CAISTGTGASPGANVLTF	TRBV10-3	TRBJ2-6	18	TRBD1
CASSDTAGYQETQYF	TRBV6-4	TRBJ2-5	15	.
CASSFQGGGEAFF	TRBV27	TRBJ1-1	13	TRBD1
CASSLFPSRDTEAFF	TRBV27	TRBJ1-1	15	.
CASSVGLATYNEQFF	TRBV9	TRBJ2-1	15	.